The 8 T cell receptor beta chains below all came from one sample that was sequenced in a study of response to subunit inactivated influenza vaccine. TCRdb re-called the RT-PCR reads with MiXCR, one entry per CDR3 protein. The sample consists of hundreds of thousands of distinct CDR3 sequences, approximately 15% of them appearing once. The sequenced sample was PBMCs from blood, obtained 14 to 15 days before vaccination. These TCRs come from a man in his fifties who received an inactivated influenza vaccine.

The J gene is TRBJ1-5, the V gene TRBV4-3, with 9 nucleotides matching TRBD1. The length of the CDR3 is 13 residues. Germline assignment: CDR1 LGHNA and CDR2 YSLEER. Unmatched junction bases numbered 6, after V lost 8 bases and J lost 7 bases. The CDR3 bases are TGCGCCAGCGGCTGGACAGGGGAACAGCCCCAGCATTTT. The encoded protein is CASGWTGEQPQHF.

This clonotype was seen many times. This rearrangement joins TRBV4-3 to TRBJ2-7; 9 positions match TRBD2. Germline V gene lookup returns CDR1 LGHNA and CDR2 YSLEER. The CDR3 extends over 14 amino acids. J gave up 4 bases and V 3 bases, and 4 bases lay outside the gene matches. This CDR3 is CASSQFSGSYEQYF. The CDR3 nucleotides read TGCGCCAGCAGCCAGTTTAGCGGGAGTTACGAGCAGTACTTC.

The DNA for the CDR3 is TGTGCCATCAGTCAATCGGGGGGTGACAGGACTAACTATGGCTACACCTTC. Residues: CAISQSGGDRTNYGYTF. The chain combines TRBV10-3 with TRBJ1-2; a weak D match, TRBD1 (6 bases). In germline, CDR1 is ENHRY, CDR2 SYGVKD. The length of the CDR3 is 17 residues. V was shortened by 5 bases and J by 0 bases, with 19 bases between the two germline ends.

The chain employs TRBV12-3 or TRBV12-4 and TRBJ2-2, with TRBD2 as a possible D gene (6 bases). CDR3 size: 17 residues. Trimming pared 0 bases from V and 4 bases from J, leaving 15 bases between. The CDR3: CASSLAFGRGGTGELFF. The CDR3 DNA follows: TGTGCCAGCAGTTTAGCATTCGGGCGGGGTGGCACCGGGGAGCTGTTTTTT.

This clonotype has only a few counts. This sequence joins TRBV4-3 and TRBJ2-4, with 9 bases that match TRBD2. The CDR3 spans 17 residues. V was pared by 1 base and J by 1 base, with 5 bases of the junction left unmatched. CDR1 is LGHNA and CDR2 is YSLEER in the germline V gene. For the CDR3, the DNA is TGCGCCAGCAGCCAAGCCACCAGCGGGGGGGCCAAAAACATTCAGTACTTC. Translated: CASSQATSGGAKNIQYF.

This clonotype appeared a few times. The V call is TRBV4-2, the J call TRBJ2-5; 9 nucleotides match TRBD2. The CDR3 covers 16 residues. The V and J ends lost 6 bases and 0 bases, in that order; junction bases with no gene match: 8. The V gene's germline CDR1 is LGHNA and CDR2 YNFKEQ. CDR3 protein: CASSRPSGENQETQYF. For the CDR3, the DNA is TGTGCCAGCAGTCGACCTAGCGGGGAGAACCAAGAGACCCAGTACTTC.

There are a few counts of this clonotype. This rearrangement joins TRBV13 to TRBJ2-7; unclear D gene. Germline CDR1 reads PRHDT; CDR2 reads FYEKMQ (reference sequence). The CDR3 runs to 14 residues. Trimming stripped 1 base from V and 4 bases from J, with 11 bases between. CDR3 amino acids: CASSLALVGYEQYF. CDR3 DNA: TGTGCCAGCAGCTTAGCCCTCGTGGGATACGAGCAGTACTTC.

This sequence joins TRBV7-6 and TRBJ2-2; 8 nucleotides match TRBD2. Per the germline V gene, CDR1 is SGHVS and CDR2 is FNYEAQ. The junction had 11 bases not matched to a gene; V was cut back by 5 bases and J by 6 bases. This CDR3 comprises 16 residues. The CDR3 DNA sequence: TGTGCCAGCAGCCAGAAAACAGCGGGAGTAGCCGGGGAGCTGTTTTTT. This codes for CASSQKTAGVAGELFF.